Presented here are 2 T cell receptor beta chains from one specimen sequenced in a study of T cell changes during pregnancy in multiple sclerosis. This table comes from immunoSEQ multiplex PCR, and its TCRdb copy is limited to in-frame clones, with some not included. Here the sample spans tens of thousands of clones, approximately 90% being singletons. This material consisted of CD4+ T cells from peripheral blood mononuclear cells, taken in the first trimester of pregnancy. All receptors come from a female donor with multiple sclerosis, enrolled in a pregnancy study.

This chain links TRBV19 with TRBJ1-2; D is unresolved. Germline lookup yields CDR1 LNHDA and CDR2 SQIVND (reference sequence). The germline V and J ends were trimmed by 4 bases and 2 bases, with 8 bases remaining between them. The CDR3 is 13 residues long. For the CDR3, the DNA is TGTGCCAGTAGTAATCGGAGAAACTATGGCTACACCTTC. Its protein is CASSNRRNYGYTF. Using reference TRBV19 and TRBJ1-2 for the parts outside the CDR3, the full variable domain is DGGITQSPKYLFRKEGQNVTLSCEQNLNHDAMYWYRQDPGQGLRLIYYSQIVNDFQKGDIAEGYSVSREKKESFPLTVTSAQKNPTAFYLCASSNRRNYGYTFGSGTRLTVV.

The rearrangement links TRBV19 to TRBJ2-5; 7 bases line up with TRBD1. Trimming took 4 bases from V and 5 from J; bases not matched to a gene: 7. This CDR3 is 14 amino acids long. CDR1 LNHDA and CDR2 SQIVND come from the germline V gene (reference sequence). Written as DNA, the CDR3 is TGTGCCAGTAGTAGAAGGGGGCAGGGGGAGACCCAGTACTTC. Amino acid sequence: CASSRRGQGETQYF.